Listed here is a single T cell receptor (beta chain). This record comes from a study of blood T cell repertoires in COVID-19. The wider study: COVID-19 samples from acute and convalescent phases originated in the United States, Italy and Spain. The analysed material was cDNA or gDNA that came from T cells, B-cell-depleted T cells, or PBMCs.

V lost 1 base, J lost 6 bases, and 13 bases lay in between. CDR1 is SGHTA and CDR2 is FQGNSA in the germline V gene. The CDR3 sequence is 14 residues long. How the authors handled the data: Nucleated cell number was recorded as an estimate derived from reference gene primer amplification. Clones were read by immunoSEQ multiplex PCR, and TCRdb kept only the in-frame ones, dropping some. V, J and clone size derive from that table, while D and trimming were established from the DNA sequence. This table holds about 170,000 clones, around 80% found once. This receptor was taken from a woman over 75 with acute or convalescent COVID-19. Source material: peripheral blood. V gene TRBV7-2 combines with J gene TRBJ2-7; no clear D gene. CDR3 region: CASSLELGTTEQYF. CDR3 in DNA: TGTGCCAGCAGCTTAGAACTTGGAACTACCGAGCAGTACTTC.